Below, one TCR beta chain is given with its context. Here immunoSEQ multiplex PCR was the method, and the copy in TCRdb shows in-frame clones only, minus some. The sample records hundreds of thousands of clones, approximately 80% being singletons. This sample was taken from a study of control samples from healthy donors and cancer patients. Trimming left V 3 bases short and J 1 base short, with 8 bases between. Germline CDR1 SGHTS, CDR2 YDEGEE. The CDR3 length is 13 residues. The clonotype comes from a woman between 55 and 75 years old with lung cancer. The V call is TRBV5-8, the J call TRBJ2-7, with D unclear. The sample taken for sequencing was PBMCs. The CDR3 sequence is CASSSSGSYEQYF. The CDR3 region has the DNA TGTGCCAGCAGCTCCTCGGGTTCCTACGAGCAGTACTTC.